This T cell receptor beta chain was sequenced during a study of CD8 T cells in Susac syndrome. The CDR3 totals 13 residues. Trimming removed 2 bases from V and 4 bases from J, with 8 bases in between. The study sequenced TCR beta in blood CD8+ and CD4+ T cells. Relapsing-remitting disease, either stable or active, was present in the multiple sclerosis controls, who were treatment-naive patients. Both CD4+ and CD8+ T cells were negatively isolated, and TEMRA cells underwent FACS enrichment. RNA amounts of about 0.5 to 1 ug underwent reverse transcription with random hexamers. Amplification of TCR beta CDR3 across 54 Vbeta and 13 Jbeta was performed with immunoSEQ multiplex PCR. TCRdb redid the calling of the immunoSEQ multiplex PCR reads with MiXCR, one entry per CDR3 protein. The sample includes tens of thousands of distinct CDR3 sequences, nearly 96% of them seen just once.

This receptor was obtained from a human donor with multiple sclerosis. The sample was CD4+ T cells from PBMCs. V gene TRBV12-3 or TRBV12-4 combines with J gene TRBJ1-1; D is ambiguous. The CDR3, as DNA: TGTGCCAGCAGTTTATGGGTCGGCACTGAAGCTTTCTTT. Amino acid sequence: CASSLWVGTEAFF.